This TCR beta chain came from a study of human thymus T cells. Resections from corrective heart surgery provided thymus tissue. The CDR3 sequence is 17 residues long. The J segment lost 4 bases and the V segment lost 4 bases, leaving 13 bases of the junction unmatched. CDR1 and CDR2 from the germline V gene are MGHRA and YSYEKL. Using immunoSEQ multiplex PCR, the repertoire was profiled, and TCRdb retains in-frame clones only, with some absent. The table records 70,000 to 75,000 clones, around 95% of them present only once. The receptor comes from a girl under two years old with a congenital heart defect but otherwise immunologically healthy. The chain uses TRBV4-1 and TRBJ2-1; 7 nucleotides line up with TRBD2. The sample taken for sequencing was thymus tissue. The CDR3, as DNA: TGCGCCAGCAGCCCCGGGGGGAAACTAGCCCGGTACAATGAGCAGTTCTTC. Protein: CASSPGGKLARYNEQFF.